A selection of T cell receptor beta chains follows, all from one sample in a study of shared clonotypes between healthy human individuals. TCRdb's table, derived via immunoSEQ multiplex PCR, lists solely in-frame clones and lacks some. Seen here are around 2.5 million clones, 93% observed once, and the top ten hold roughly 0.36%. The sequenced sample was naive CD4+ T cells from PBMCs. The source is a man in his late teens or twenties in good health. Some clones in this sample may be carry-over from other donors' samples. CDR3s include the opening cysteine and the closing phenylalanine or tryptophan.

v_gene	j_gene	CDR3aa
TRBV5-4	TRBJ1-3	CASSLSGGSGNTIYF
TRBV11-2	TRBJ2-5	CASSFRRGQETQYF
TRBV11-2	TRBJ1-1	CASSYRGQLNTEAFF
TRBV7-2	TRBJ1-2	CASSLAGVGAGDAF
TRBV19	TRBJ2-7	CASSKEAGGYEQYF
TRBV11-2	TRBJ2-3	CASSYGLAGVRADTQYF
TRBV28	TRBJ2-7	CASSPVAGSAYEQYF
TRBV15	TRBJ2-1	CATRDPGSSYNEQFF
TRBV28	TRBJ1-5	CASSFRARGSNQPQHF
TRBV4-1	TRBJ2-5	CASSQDIGRERAETQYF
TRBV28	TRBJ2-5	CASEVRDRGSKYF